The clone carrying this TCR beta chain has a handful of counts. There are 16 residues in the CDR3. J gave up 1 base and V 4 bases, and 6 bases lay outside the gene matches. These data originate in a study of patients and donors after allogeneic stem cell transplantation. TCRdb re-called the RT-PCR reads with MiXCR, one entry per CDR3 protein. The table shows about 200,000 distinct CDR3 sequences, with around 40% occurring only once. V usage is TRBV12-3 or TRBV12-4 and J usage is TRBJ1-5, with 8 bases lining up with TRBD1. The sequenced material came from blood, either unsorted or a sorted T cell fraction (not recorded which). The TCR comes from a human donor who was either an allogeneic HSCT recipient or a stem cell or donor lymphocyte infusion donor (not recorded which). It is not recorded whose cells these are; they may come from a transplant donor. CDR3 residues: CASSSRTGWSNQPQHF. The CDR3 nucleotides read TGTGCCAGCAGTTCCCGGACAGGGTGGAGCAATCAGCCCCAGCATTTT.